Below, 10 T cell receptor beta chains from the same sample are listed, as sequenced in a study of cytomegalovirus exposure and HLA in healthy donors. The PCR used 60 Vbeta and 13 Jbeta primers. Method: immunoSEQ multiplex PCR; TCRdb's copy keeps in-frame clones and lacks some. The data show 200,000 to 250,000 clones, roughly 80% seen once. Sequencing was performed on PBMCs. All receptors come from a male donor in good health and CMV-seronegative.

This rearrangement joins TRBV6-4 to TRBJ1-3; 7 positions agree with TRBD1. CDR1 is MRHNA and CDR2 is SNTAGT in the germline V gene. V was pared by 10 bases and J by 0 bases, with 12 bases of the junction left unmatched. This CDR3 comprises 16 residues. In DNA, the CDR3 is TGTGCCATTCCAATCAGGGACAGCTACTCTGGAAACACCATATATTTT. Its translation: CAIPIRDSYSGNTIYF.

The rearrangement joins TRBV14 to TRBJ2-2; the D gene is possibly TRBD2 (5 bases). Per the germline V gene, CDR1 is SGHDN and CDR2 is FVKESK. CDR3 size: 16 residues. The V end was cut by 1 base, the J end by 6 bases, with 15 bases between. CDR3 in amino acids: CASSQVVRARAGELFF. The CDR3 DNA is TGTGCCAGCAGCCAAGTTGTGAGGGCACGGGCCGGGGAGCTGTTTTTT.

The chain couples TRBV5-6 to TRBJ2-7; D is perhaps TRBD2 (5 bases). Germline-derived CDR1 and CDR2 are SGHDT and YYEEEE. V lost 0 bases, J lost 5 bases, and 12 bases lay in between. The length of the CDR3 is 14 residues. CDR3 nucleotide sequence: TGTGCCAGCAGCTTGGTCGGGGAAAGGAACGAGCAGTACTTC. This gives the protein CASSLVGERNEQYF. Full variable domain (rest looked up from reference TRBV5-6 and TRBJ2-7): DAGVTQSPTHLIKTRGQQVTLRCSPKSGHDTVSWYQQALGQGPQFIFQYYEEEERQRGNFPDRFSGHQFPNYSSELNVNALLLGDSALYLCASSLVGERNEQYFGPGTRLTVT.

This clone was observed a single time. CDR3 DNA sequence: TGTGCCAGCAGCTTGCTAGCGGGCAAAGACAATGAGCAGTTCTTC. It translates to CASSLLAGKDNEQFF. The chain is built from TRBV5-4 and TRBJ2-1, with 8 bases fitting TRBD2. The CDR3 is 15 residues long. V trimming: 1 base; J trimming: 5 bases; junction bases outside the gene matches: 5. Germline CDR1 reads SGHNT; CDR2 reads YYREEE (reference sequence).

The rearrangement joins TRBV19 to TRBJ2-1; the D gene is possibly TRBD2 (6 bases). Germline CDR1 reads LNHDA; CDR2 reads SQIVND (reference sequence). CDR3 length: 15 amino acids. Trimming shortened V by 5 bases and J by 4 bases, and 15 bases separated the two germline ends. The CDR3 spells CASSPGEYGYNEQFF. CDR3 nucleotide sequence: TGTGCCAGTAGTCCGGGGGAGTATGGTTACAATGAGCAGTTCTTC. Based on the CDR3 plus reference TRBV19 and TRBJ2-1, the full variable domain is DGGITQSPKYLFRKEGQNVTLSCEQNLNHDAMYWYRQDPGQGLRLIYYSQIVNDFQKGDIAEGYSVSREKKESFPLTVTSAQKNPTAFYLCASSPGEYGYNEQFFGPGTRLTVL.

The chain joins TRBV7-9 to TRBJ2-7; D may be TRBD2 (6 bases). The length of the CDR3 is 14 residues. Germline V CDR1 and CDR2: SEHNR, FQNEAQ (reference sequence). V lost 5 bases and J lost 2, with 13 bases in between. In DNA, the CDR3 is TGTGCCAGCAGCCCAGGTGGCGGGACCTACGAGCAGTACTTC. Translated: CASSPGGGTYEQYF.

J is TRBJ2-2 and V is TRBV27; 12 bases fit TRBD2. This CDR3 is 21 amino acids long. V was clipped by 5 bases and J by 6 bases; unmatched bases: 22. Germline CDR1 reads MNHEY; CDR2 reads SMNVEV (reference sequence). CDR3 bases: TGTGCCAGCAGTGTCAGGGTCCCGCTCTTTAGACTAGCGGGAGCCGCCGGGGAGCTGTTTTTT. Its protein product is CASSVRVPLFRLAGAAGELFF.

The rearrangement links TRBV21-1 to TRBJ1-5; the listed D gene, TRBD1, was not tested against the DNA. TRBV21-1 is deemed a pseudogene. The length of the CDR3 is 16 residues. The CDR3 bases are TGTGCCAGCAGCAAAGAGGTCGTACAGGGTTATCAGCCCCAGCATTTT. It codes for CASSKEVVQGYQPQHF.

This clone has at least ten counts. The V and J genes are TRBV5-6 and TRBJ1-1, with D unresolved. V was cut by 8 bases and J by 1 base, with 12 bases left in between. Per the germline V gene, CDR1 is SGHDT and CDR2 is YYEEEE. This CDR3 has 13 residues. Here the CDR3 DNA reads TGTGCCAGTACGGACTCCTGGAACACTGAAGCTTTCTTT. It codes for CASTDSWNTEAFF. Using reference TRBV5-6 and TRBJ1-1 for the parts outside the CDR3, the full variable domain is DAGVTQSPTHLIKTRGQQVTLRCSPKSGHDTVSWYQQALGQGPQFIFQYYEEEERQRGNFPDRFSGHQFPNYSSELNVNALLLGDSALYLCASTDSWNTEAFFGQGTRLTVV.

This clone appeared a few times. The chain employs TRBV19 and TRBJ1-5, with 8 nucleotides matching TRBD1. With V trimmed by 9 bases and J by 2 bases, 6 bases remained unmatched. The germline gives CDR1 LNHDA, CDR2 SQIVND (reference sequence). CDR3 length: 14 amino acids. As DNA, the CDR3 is TGTGCCAGCACATCGACAGGGGGCAATCAGCCCCAGCATTTT. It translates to CASTSTGGNQPQHF.